These 21 T cell receptor beta chains originate from one sample sequenced in a study of cytomegalovirus exposure and HLA in healthy donors. The protocol was immunoSEQ multiplex PCR, while the TCRdb copy is restricted to in-frame clones and leaves out a portion. This sample has more than 200,000 clones, with roughly 87% found just once. The sequenced sample consisted of PBMCs. The receptor source for this set is a man younger than 35 in good health and CMV-seropositive.

J is TRBJ2-7 and V is TRBV6-5; the match to TRBD1 covers 7 bases. After removal of 6 bases from V and 7 bases from J, the junction contained 6 bases not matched to a gene. This CDR3 has 12 residues. Germline CDR1 reads MNHEY; CDR2 reads SVGAGI. The CDR3 DNA reads TGTGCCAGCAGCACGACAGGGAAAGAGCAGTACTTC. Its translation is CASSTTGKEQYF.

The rearrangement joins TRBV27 to TRBJ1-2; 7 bases are shared with TRBD1. Germline-derived CDR1 and CDR2 are MNHEY and SMNVEV (reference sequence). The CDR3 spans 13 residues. The V segment lost 4 bases and the J segment 6 bases; nucleotides outside the gene matches: 5. The CDR3 protein is CASSYTGAHGYTF. CDR3 in DNA: TGTGCCAGCAGTTACACAGGGGCCCATGGCTACACCTTC.

The rearrangement uses TRBV7-6 and TRBJ2-5; 8 nucleotides line up with TRBD2. The ends lost 2 bases at V and 4 bases at J; junction bases unmatched: 6. The CDR3 contains 15 residues. Germline V CDR1 and CDR2: SGHVS, FNYEAQ. CDR3: CASSLNGLAGETQYF. For the CDR3, the DNA is TGTGCCAGCAGCTTAAATGGGCTAGCGGGAGAGACCCAGTACTTC.

The J gene is TRBJ2-2, the V gene TRBV30; weak D call: TRBD1 (6 bases). Trimming removed 4 bases from V and 6 bases from J, with 15 bases in between. This CDR3 has 14 residues. Per germline, CDR1 GTSNPN and CDR2 SVGIG (reference sequence). CDR3 coding DNA: TGTGCCTGGACTATAAAGGGGGTAGCCGGGGAGCTGTTTTTT. This encodes CAWTIKGVAGELFF.

This clone was recorded once. The genes are TRBV5-1 and TRBJ2-7, with 10 bases lining up with TRBD1. V shed 2 bases and J 3 bases; nucleotides not matched to a gene: 2. From germline, CDR1 is SGHRS and CDR2 YFSETQ. The CDR3 runs to 14 residues. CDR3 DNA: TGCGCCAGCAGCTTCCGGGACAGGGGCTACGAGCAGTACTTC. Protein: CASSFRDRGYEQYF.

The V gene is TRBV2, the J gene TRBJ2-5; TRBD1 matches 7 bases. V shed 4 bases and J 1 base; nucleotides not matched to a gene: 9. Germline loops: CDR1 SNHLY, CDR2 FYNNEI. This CDR3 is built from 16 residues. DNA of the CDR3: TGTGCCAGCAGTGCTCGACAGGGAGCGAGCCAAGAGACCCAGTACTTC. It encodes CASSARQGASQETQYF.

This clone was picked up one time. The V and J genes are TRBV6-5 and TRBJ1-2, with D perhaps matching TRBD1 (6 bases). CDR1 and CDR2 from the germline V gene are MNHEY and SVGAGI. The CDR3 spans 14 residues. V lost 6 bases and J lost 4, with 15 bases in between. In DNA form, the CDR3 reads TGTGCCAGCAGCTCGGAGGGGGGGGCCTATGGCTACACCTTC. Its protein product is CASSSEGGAYGYTF.

The chain is built from TRBV11-2 and TRBJ2-7; a weak D match, TRBD1 (5 bases). The length of the CDR3 is 14 residues. Between the trimmed V and J ends, which lost 5 bases and 2 bases, there was a span of 13 bases. Germline CDR1 reads SGHAT; CDR2 reads FQNNGV. The CDR3 nucleotides are TGTGCCAGCAGCCCGTGGGGCCGCACCTACGAGCAGTACTTC. It codes for CASSPWGRTYEQYF.

The V gene is TRBV6-5, the J gene TRBJ1-4, with D possibly TRBD1 on 5 matching bases. V was cut by 6 bases and J by 8 bases, with 19 bases left in between. This CDR3 has 15 residues. Looked up from germline, CDR1 is MNHEY and CDR2 is SVGAGI. DNA of the CDR3: TGTGCCAGCAGGACCGCCGGGACGGCTTGGGAAAAACTGTTTTTT. It is translated as CASRTAGTAWEKLFF.

The rearrangement joins TRBV7-9 to TRBJ2-3, with TRBD2 matching 14 bases. Germline V gene sequence: CDR1 SEHNR, CDR2 FQNEAQ (reference sequence). V dropped 5 bases and J dropped 6; count of bases not matched to a gene: 7. CDR3 length equals 16 residues. The chain's CDR3 is CASSIGLAGGMDTQYF. In DNA, the CDR3 is TGTGCCAGCAGCATAGGACTAGCGGGAGGAATGGATACGCAGTATTTT.

V usage is TRBV19 and J usage is TRBJ1-1, with D unclear. With 7 bases removed from V and 1 base from J, the gap between germline ends came to 10 bases. Germline loops: CDR1 LNHDA, CDR2 SQIVND (reference sequence). CDR3 length: 13 residues. The CDR3 nucleotides read TGTGCCAGTACTCGGCAGAGGAACACTGAAGCTTTCTTT. Its protein product is CASTRQRNTEAFF.

The V call is TRBV5-1, the J call TRBJ2-5; 9 positions agree with TRBD2. The CDR3 totals 17 residues. The J segment lost 1 base and the V segment lost 4 bases, leaving 11 bases of the junction unmatched. From germline, CDR1 is SGHRS and CDR2 YFSETQ. In DNA form, the CDR3 reads TGCGCCAGCAGCAAAGGGGGGATAGCGGGAGCCCAAGAGACCCAGTACTTC. Amino acid sequence: CASSKGGIAGAQETQYF. The whole variable domain, filled in from reference TRBV5-1 and TRBJ2-5, reads KAGVTQTPRYLIKTRGQQVTLSCSPISGHRSVSWYQQTPGQGLQFLFEYFSETQRNKGNFPGRFSGRQFSNSRSEMNVSTLELGDSALYLCASSKGGIAGAQETQYFGPGTRLLVL.

The V call is TRBV6-5, the J call TRBJ2-1, with a weak D call TRBD1 (6 bases). The CDR3 length is 15 residues. With 8 bases removed from V and 0 bases from J, the gap between germline ends came to 14 bases. The germline gives CDR1 MNHEY, CDR2 SVGAGI. CDR3 protein: CASWTVDSSYNEQFF. CDR3 coding DNA: TGTGCCAGCTGGACAGTCGATAGCTCCTACAATGAGCAGTTCTTC.

This chain joins TRBV19 and TRBJ2-1, with D perhaps being TRBD1 or TRBD2 (5 bases each). With 6 bases removed from V and 1 base from J, the gap between germline ends came to 10 bases. Germline V gene sequence: CDR1 LNHDA, CDR2 SQIVND (reference sequence). This CDR3 contains 14 residues. The CDR3 nucleotides are TGTGCCAGTAGCCCGGGACGGTCCTACAATGAGCAGTTCTTC. Translated: CASSPGRSYNEQFF.

The chain recombines TRBV28 with TRBJ2-5, with D perhaps TRBD2 (6 bases). Germline CDR1 reads MDHEN; CDR2 reads SYDVKM. The CDR3 has 13 residues. V gave up 2 bases and J gave up 10 bases, with 14 bases separating them. CDR3 nucleotides: TGTGCCAGCAGTTTAAGTAGTTGGGGAGGCCAGTACTTC. It encodes CASSLSSWGGQYF.

The chain recombines TRBV6-5 with TRBJ1-1; 7 bases match TRBD1. V shed 8 bases and J 4 bases; nucleotides not matched to a gene: 10. The CDR3 extends over 14 amino acids. Germline-derived CDR1 and CDR2 are MNHEY and SVGAGI. In DNA form, the CDR3 reads TGTGCCAGCGGTCATCACAGGGGTGGCACTGAAGCTTTCTTT. This encodes CASGHHRGGTEAFF.

This sequence joins TRBV7-8 and TRBJ2-2; TRBD1 aligns across 9 bases. The CDR3 runs 16 residues. The junction had 6 bases not matched to a gene; V was cut back by 0 bases and J by 7 bases. Germline assignment: CDR1 SGHVS and CDR2 FQNEAQ. The CDR3 reads CASSLANRGQNGELFF. For the CDR3, the DNA is TGTGCCAGCAGCTTAGCTAACAGGGGGCAGAACGGGGAGCTGTTTTTT.

The V and J genes are TRBV4-1 and TRBJ1-2, with 7 bases matching TRBD1. The CDR3 sequence is 15 residues long. Losses at the gene ends were 2 bases for V and 5 bases for J; bases not matched to a gene: 8. The germline CDR1 and CDR2 sequences are MGHRA and YSYEKL. The CDR3 protein is CASSQMPGTAYGYTF. In DNA form, the CDR3 reads TGCGCCAGCAGCCAAATGCCCGGGACAGCTTATGGCTACACCTTC.

V usage is TRBV7-9 and J usage is TRBJ2-1, with TRBD2 identical over 7 bases. The CDR3 runs to 15 residues. Losses at the gene ends were 4 bases for V and 2 bases for J; bases not matched to a gene: 5. Germline V gives CDR1 SEHNR, CDR2 FQNEAQ (reference sequence). CDR3: CASSSTSNPYNEQFF. CDR3 DNA sequence: TGTGCCAGCAGCTCGACTAGCAACCCCTACAATGAGCAGTTCTTC.

The genes are TRBV4-2 and TRBJ1-2; no clear D. V lost 0 bases to trimming and J lost 2 bases, with 13 bases between them. Germline CDR1 is LGHNA and CDR2 is YNFKEQ. The CDR3 is 16 residues long. CDR3 sequence (DNA): TGTGCCAGCAGCCAAGAAGGGCAGATCCTCAACTATGGCTACACCTTC. Protein product: CASSQEGQILNYGYTF.

The V gene is TRBV6-1, the J gene TRBJ2-7; maybe TRBD1 (6 bases). The CDR3 extends over 14 amino acids. Per the germline V gene, CDR1 is MNHNS and CDR2 is SASEGT. Trimming cost V 4 bases and J 6 bases, with 16 bases left between them. CDR3 in DNA: TGTGCCAGCAGTGTGAATTGGGGGCTCGGCGAGCAGTACTTC. Translated, it gives CASSVNWGLGEQYF.